A selection of T cell receptor beta chains follows, all from one sample in a study of blood T cell repertoires in COVID-19. Some clones are missing from TCRdb's copy, which holds only in-frame ones; the method was immunoSEQ multiplex PCR. The table includes under 250,000 clones, around 80% detected once. The sequencing sample was made of peripheral blood. The receptor source for this set is a woman aged 18-29 years with acute or convalescent COVID-19. CDR3s include the opening cysteine and the closing phenylalanine or tryptophan. Each record gives: D gene, CDR3 length, V gene, J gene, clone size, CDR3 DNA, CDR3 protein. The D gene is left open where the match is weak. The listing skips clone size in some rows; elsewhere it reads once, few, many or a size class.

>.|15|TRBV11-3|TRBJ2-3|.
TGTGCCAGCAGCTTTTCAAGGGGCACATCTGATACGCAGTATTTT
CASSFSRGTSDTQYF
>.|16|TRBV10-3|TRBJ1-2|.
TGTGCCATCAGTGATCCCATCACACAGGGCGCGGATGGCTACACCTTC
CAISDPITQGADGYTF
>TRBD2|15|TRBV11-2|TRBJ2-1|.
TGTGCCAGCAGCCTTAGCGGGAGTCCCTACAATGAGCAGTTCTTC
CASSLSGSPYNEQFF
>.|16|TRBV28|TRBJ2-1|.
TGTGCCAGCAGTTTATATCCTAGCCAGCTCTACAATGAGCAGTTCTTC
CASSLYPSQLYNEQFF
>.|14|TRBV5-8|TRBJ2-7|.
TGTGCCAGCAGCTCACGGGTCGGTTTCTACGAGCAGTACTTC
CASSSRVGFYEQYF
>.|19|TRBV3-1/TRBV3-2|TRBJ2-5|.
TGTGCCAGCAGTAGCCGGGACAACTATGTCGGACAGTTTCGAGAGACCCAGTACTTC
CASSSRDNYVGQFRETQYF
>.|14|TRBV19|TRBJ1-4|.
TGTGCCAGTAGTCCTCAGGGTTATAATGAAAAACTGTTTTTT
CASSPQGYNEKLFF
>TRBD2|15|TRBV14|TRBJ2-7|few
TGTGCCAGCAGCCAAGGGTGGGAGGGAATCTACGAGCAGTACTTC
CASSQGWEGIYEQYF
>.|16|TRBV27|TRBJ1-6|.
TGTGCCAGCAGTTCCTTGGGGAGCTCCTATAATTCACCCCTCCACTTT
CASSSLGSSYNSPLHF
>TRBD1|14|TRBV6-6|TRBJ2-7|.
TGTGCCAGCAGTGGGACGACAGGGAATCACGAGCAGTACTTC
CASSGTTGNHEQYF
>TRBD1|13|TRBV30|TRBJ1-5|.
TGTGCCTGGAGTCACAGGGGGGTCCAGCCCCAGCATTTT
CAWSHRGVQPQHF